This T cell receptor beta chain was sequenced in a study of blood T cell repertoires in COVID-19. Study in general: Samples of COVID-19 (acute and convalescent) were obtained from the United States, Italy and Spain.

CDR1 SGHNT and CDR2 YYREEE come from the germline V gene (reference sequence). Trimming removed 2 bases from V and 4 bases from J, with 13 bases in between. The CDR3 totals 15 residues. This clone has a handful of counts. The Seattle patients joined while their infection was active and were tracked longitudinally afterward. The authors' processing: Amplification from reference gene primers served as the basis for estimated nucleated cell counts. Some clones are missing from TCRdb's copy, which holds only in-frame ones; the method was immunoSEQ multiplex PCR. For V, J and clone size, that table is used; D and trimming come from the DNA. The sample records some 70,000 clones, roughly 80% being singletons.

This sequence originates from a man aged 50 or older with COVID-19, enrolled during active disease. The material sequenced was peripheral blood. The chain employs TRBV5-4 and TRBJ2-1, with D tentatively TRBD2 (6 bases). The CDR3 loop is CASSLRGNGYNEQFF. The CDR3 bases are TGTGCCAGCAGCTTACGCGGGAACGGTTACAATGAGCAGTTCTTC.